The rows below give T cell receptor beta chains drawn from one sample of a study of T cell responses to AZD1222 COVID-19 vaccine. Clones were sequenced by immunoSEQ multiplex PCR, and TCRdb holds only the in-frame ones, with some missing. The sample gives 150,000 to 200,000 clones, about 92% of which show up once; about 10% is in the top ten. Sequenced material: peripheral blood, taken on day 0 of AZD1222 vaccination. These receptors all stem from an adult in good health. The CDR3 runs from the conserved cysteine through the conserved F or W. D genes are given only for firm matches. The size of a clone is reported for some rows only, either as once, few or many, or as a class for expanded clones.

DNA: TGTGCCAGCAGCCTACAGGGGGCTTCCTACAATGAGCAGTTCTTC
CDR3: CASSLQGASYNEQFF
size: once
V: TRBV6-2/TRBV6-3
J: TRBJ2-1
D: TRBD1

DNA: TGCGCCAGCAGTGTGGAGCTTGAGACCTACGAGCAGTACTTC
CDR3: CASSVELETYEQYF
size: .
V: TRBV10-2
J: TRBJ2-7
D: .

DNA: TGTGCCAGCAGACCCGCTGCGCGGGAGTCGGGTGAAGCTTTCTTT
CDR3: CASRPAARESGEAFF
size: .
V: TRBV25-1
J: TRBJ1-1
D: .

DNA: TGTGCCAGCAGCCTACAGGACTACACTGAAGCTTTCTTT
CDR3: CASSLQDYTEAFF
size: .
V: TRBV14
J: TRBJ1-1
D: .

DNA: TGCGCCAGCAGCCAAGAAGGGTATCAAGTGAACACTGAAGCTTTCTTT
CDR3: CASSQEGYQVNTEAFF
size: .
V: TRBV4-1
J: TRBJ1-1
D: .

DNA: TGCGCCAGCAGCCAAGAAGAGGTGGGCTCGGAGCCCCAGCATTTT
CDR3: CASSQEEVGSEPQHF
size: .
V: TRBV4-1
J: TRBJ1-5
D: .

DNA: TGTGCCAGCAGCTTCTCCGGGAACACTGAAGCTTTCTTT
CDR3: CASSFSGNTEAFF
size: .
V: TRBV7-8
J: TRBJ1-1
D: .

DNA: TGTGCCAGCAGTCTCCGGGACAGGGCTGAAAAACTGTTTTTT
CDR3: CASSLRDRAEKLFF
size: .
V: TRBV6-5
J: TRBJ1-4
D: TRBD1

DNA: TGTGCCAGCAGCGCCGGACTAGCGGCAGATACGCAGTATTTT
CDR3: CASSAGLAADTQYF
size: once
V: TRBV9
J: TRBJ2-3
D: TRBD2

DNA: TGTGCCAGCAGTCTCTACAGGGACGGCTACACCTTC
CDR3: CASSLYRDGYTF
size: .
V: TRBV12-3/TRBV12-4
J: TRBJ1-2
D: .

DNA: TGTGCCAGCAGCCTAGCACCCGGGTGGAACACTGAAGCTTTCTTT
CDR3: CASSLAPGWNTEAFF
size: .
V: TRBV7-9
J: TRBJ1-1
D: .

DNA: TGTGCCAGCAGTTTGGGAGGGGGAAACTATGGCTACACCTTC
CDR3: CASSLGGGNYGYTF
size: .
V: TRBV27
J: TRBJ1-2
D: .

DNA: TGTGCCAGCAGGGGACTAGCGGGAAACACAGATACGCAGTATTTT
CDR3: CASRGLAGNTDTQYF
size: .
V: TRBV2
J: TRBJ2-3
D: TRBD2

DNA: TGTGCCAGCAGCTTAGATGACTCGGTGCTGGGGAGTTTT
CDR3: CASSLDDSVLGSF
size: .
V: TRBV7-2
J: TRBJ2-3
D: .

DNA: TGTGCCAGCAGCTTACAGATTTACAATGAGCAGTTCTTC
CDR3: CASSLQIYNEQFF
size: .
V: TRBV7-2
J: TRBJ2-1
D: .

DNA: TGTGCCAGTAGTATCCCCCCCAACAACTACGAGCAGTACTTC
CDR3: CASSIPPNNYEQYF
size: once
V: TRBV19
J: TRBJ2-7
D: .

DNA: TGTGCCAGCGGGGACTCCACCTACGAGCAGTACTTC
CDR3: CASGDSTYEQYF
size: .
V: TRBV12-3/TRBV12-4
J: TRBJ2-7
D: .

DNA: TGTGCCATCAGTGCCGTTTCAGCGGGGGGGACAGAGACCCAGTACTTC
CDR3: CAISAVSAGGTETQYF
size: .
V: TRBV10-3
J: TRBJ2-5
D: TRBD2

DNA: TGTGCCAGCAGTTTACCGGGGTCCTACAATGAGCAGTTCTTC
CDR3: CASSLPGSYNEQFF
size: few
V: TRBV7-3
J: TRBJ2-1
D: .

DNA: TGTGCCAGCAGCCTCGGGACAGGTAGCACTGAAGCTTTCTTT
CDR3: CASSLGTGSTEAFF
size: .
V: TRBV3-1/TRBV3-2
J: TRBJ1-1
D: TRBD1

DNA: TGTGCCACCAGCGGTAGTAGCGGGGGGCCAGAGACCCAGTACTTC
CDR3: CATSGSSGGPETQYF
size: many
V: TRBV15
J: TRBJ2-5
D: TRBD2

DNA: TGTGCCAGCAGTGTTGGACAGGGTGCCTCTGGGACCGGGGAGCTGTTTTTT
CDR3: CASSVGQGASGTGELFF
size: .
V: TRBV6-1
J: TRBJ2-2
D: TRBD1

DNA: TGCGCCAGCACCGCGGCCTCTAGCACAGATACGCAGTATTTT
CDR3: CASTAASSTDTQYF
size: .
V: TRBV10-2
J: TRBJ2-3
D: .

DNA: TGTGCCTGGATAAAAGAGGGGCACTATGGCTACACCTTC
CDR3: CAWIKEGHYGYTF
size: .
V: TRBV30
J: TRBJ1-2
D: .

DNA: TGTGCCAGCAGTTTTCCCACAGGGAAAGGGTTACTTCACAATGAGCAGTTCTTC
CDR3: CASSFPTGKGLLHNEQFF
size: .
V: TRBV28
J: TRBJ2-1
D: .

DNA: TGCGCCAGCAGCCAAGAATCCCGCTACGAGCAGTACTTC
CDR3: CASSQESRYEQYF
size: .
V: TRBV4-1
J: TRBJ2-7
D: .

DNA: TGTGCCTGGAGTGTAACAGGGACGGTGTCCAGCACTGAAGCTTTCTTT
CDR3: CAWSVTGTVSSTEAFF
size: .
V: TRBV30
J: TRBJ1-1
D: .

DNA: TGCAGCGTCCTACCCCACGGTCCGAGGGACTATGGCTACACCTTC
CDR3: CSVLPHGPRDYGYTF
size: few
V: TRBV29-1
J: TRBJ1-2
D: .

DNA: TGTGCCAGCAGGCTGCAGGGCCTCTCTGGAAACACCATATATTTT
CDR3: CASRLQGLSGNTIYF
size: once
V: TRBV6-5
J: TRBJ1-3
D: .

DNA: TGTGCCATCAGTGAGTGGAGGATTAATAGCAATCAGCCCCAGCATTTT
CDR3: CAISEWRINSNQPQHF
size: once
V: TRBV10-3
J: TRBJ1-5
D: .

DNA: TGTGCCAGCAGCCCCAGGGGGGTGAACACTGAAGCTTTCTTT
CDR3: CASSPRGVNTEAFF
size: few
V: TRBV5-4
J: TRBJ1-1
D: TRBD1

DNA: TGTGCCAGTAATGACAGACGGACTAATGAAAAACTGTTTTTT
CDR3: CASNDRRTNEKLFF
size: .
V: TRBV19
J: TRBJ1-4
D: .

DNA: TGTGCCAGCAGTTTTCGCAGCAACTATGGCTACACCTTC
CDR3: CASSFRSNYGYTF
size: .
V: TRBV27
J: TRBJ1-2
D: .

DNA: TGCGCCAGCACGCGGGCCGGGGCTCCCGGTGAAAAACTGTTTTTT
CDR3: CASTRAGAPGEKLFF
size: .
V: TRBV5-1
J: TRBJ1-4
D: .

DNA: TGTGCCAGCAGCTTTGATCGGAGGCAGCCCCAGCATTTT
CDR3: CASSFDRRQPQHF
size: .
V: TRBV7-2
J: TRBJ1-5
D: .

DNA: TGTGCCATCAGTGACGGGACTAGCGGTCCTAACACCGGGGAGCTGTTTTTT
CDR3: CAISDGTSGPNTGELFF
size: .
V: TRBV10-3
J: TRBJ2-2
D: TRBD2

DNA: TGTGCCAGCAGTTTAAACAAAAACACTGAAGCTTTCTTT
CDR3: CASSLNKNTEAFF
size: .
V: TRBV28
J: TRBJ1-1
D: .

DNA: TGTGCCAGCAGAGGCGCACTGCATAGCAATCAGCCCCAGCATTTT
CDR3: CASRGALHSNQPQHF
size: .
V: TRBV6-5
J: TRBJ1-5
D: .

DNA: TGTGCCACCAGTGAAGTCCCCTCGGGCTCTGGGGCCAACGTCCTGACTTTC
CDR3: CATSEVPSGSGANVLTF
size: .
V: TRBV24-1
J: TRBJ2-6
D: .

DNA: TGTGCCAGCAGTTCGACGGAGAACTATGGCTACACCTTC
CDR3: CASSSTENYGYTF
size: once
V: TRBV2
J: TRBJ1-2
D: .

DNA: TGTGCCAGCAGTTACGGTGGGGGAGACACAGATACGCAGTATTTT
CDR3: CASSYGGGDTDTQYF
size: .
V: TRBV6-5
J: TRBJ2-3
D: .

DNA: TGTGCCAGCAGCTTAACTGAGGATACGCAGTATTTT
CDR3: CASSLTEDTQYF
size: .
V: TRBV7-9
J: TRBJ2-3
D: .

DNA: TGTGCCAGCATCAAAAACACTGAAGCTTTCTTT
CDR3: CASIKNTEAFF
size: .
V: TRBV3-1/TRBV3-2
J: TRBJ1-1
D: .

DNA: TGTGCCAGCTCACCCCTGGCAGGGGGCTTGTCAGATACGCAGTATTTT
CDR3: CASSPLAGGLSDTQYF
size: .
V: TRBV18
J: TRBJ2-3
D: TRBD1

DNA: TGTGCCAGTGGACAGGGGGCGAAGACCCAGTACTTC
CDR3: CASGQGAKTQYF
size: .
V: TRBV19
J: TRBJ2-5
D: TRBD1

DNA: TGCGCCAGCAGCTTGGCGTTCCAGGGAGGAACTGAAGCTTTCTTT
CDR3: CASSLAFQGGTEAFF
size: .
V: TRBV5-1
J: TRBJ1-1
D: .

DNA: TGTGCCAGCAGCGTCGCGGACACATCAGGCTATGGCTACACCTTC
CDR3: CASSVADTSGYGYTF
size: .
V: TRBV9
J: TRBJ1-2
D: .

DNA: TGTGCCAGCAGCTTATTAACTAGCAATCAGCCCCAGCATTTT
CDR3: CASSLLTSNQPQHF
size: .
V: TRBV5-8
J: TRBJ1-5
D: .

DNA: TGTGCCAGCAGTTATGAACAGGAGCAGTACTTC
CDR3: CASSYEQEQYF
size: few
V: TRBV6-5
J: TRBJ2-7
D: .

DNA: TGTGCCAGCTCACCCGAGCGGGAGGGGTGGAATGAGCAGTTCTTC
CDR3: CASSPEREGWNEQFF
size: .
V: TRBV18
J: TRBJ2-1
D: TRBD2

DNA: TGTGCCAGCAGCTTGGGGGGGGGACAGCCCCAGCATTTT
CDR3: CASSLGGGQPQHF
size: .
V: TRBV5-4
J: TRBJ1-5
D: .

DNA: TGCGCCAGCAGGAATATGGGGAGCACTGAAGCTTTCTTT
CDR3: CASRNMGSTEAFF
size: .
V: TRBV5-1
J: TRBJ1-1
D: .